This T cell receptor beta chain derives from a study of blood T cell repertoires in COVID-19. Looking at the study overall: Sample material is recorded as cDNA or gDNA derived from T cells, B-cell-depleted T cells, or PBMCs.

This CDR3 region has 14 residues. V lost 5 bases and J lost 5; bases outside the gene matches: 6. The germline CDR1 and CDR2 sequences are SGHAT and FQNNGV. This table comes from immunoSEQ multiplex PCR, and its TCRdb copy is limited to in-frame clones, with some not included. The sample has 200,000 to 300,000 clones, approximately 89% seen once; the top ten hold approximately 1.2%. The clonotype comes from a woman in her 40s with acute COVID-19. V is TRBV11-2 and J is TRBJ1-5; 7 nucleotides align to TRBD1. What was sequenced was PBMCs or T cells enriched from blood (not recorded which). The CDR3 coding sequence is TGTGCCAGCAGCCTGACAGGGAGGCATCAGCCCCAGCATTTT. Translation: CASSLTGRHQPQHF.